This TCR beta chain stems from a study of response to subunit inactivated influenza vaccine. V lost 5 bases, J lost 4 bases, and 12 bases lay in between. This CDR3 spans 13 amino acids. The germline V gene encodes CDR1 MDHEN and CDR2 SYDVKM. TCRdb called the RT-PCR reads again in MiXCR, with one record for every CDR3 protein. The table shows a few hundred thousand distinct CDR3 sequences, with about a tenth occurring only once. Regarding the study as a whole: Researchers suggested that each seasonal influenza vaccination recruits few new T cells.

This clonotype was seen at least ten times. Antigen: not known. The rearrangement joins TRBV28 to TRBJ2-7; D remains ambiguous. The TCR was taken from a middle-aged man who received an inactivated influenza vaccine. Sequenced material: PBMCs from blood, taken more than 35 days after vaccination. CDR3 residues: CASSPRMSYEQYF. The CDR3 coding sequence is TGTGCCAGCAGTCCGAGAATGTCTTACGAGCAGTACTTC. The whole variable domain, filled in from reference TRBV28 and TRBJ2-7, reads DVKVTQSSRYLVKRTGEKVFLECVQDMDHENMFWYRQDPGLGLRLIYFSYDVKMKEKGDIPEGYSVSREKKERFSLILESASTNQTSMYLCASSPRMSYEQYFGPGTRLTVT.